This T cell receptor (beta chain) was retrieved from a study of Graves' ophthalmopathy and Graves' hyperthyroidism. With regard to this clonotype: Its antigen remains unknown.

Study-wide results and limits: Most thyroid clonotypes expanded beyond 0.001 frequency were also found in blood.

The sequenced template was RNA, covering the TCR beta CDR3 region. Scientists carried out first-round RT-PCR using HTBI primers and then a second-round multiplex PCR. TCRdb reprocessed the multiplex PCR reads with MiXCR, giving one entry per CDR3 protein. The sample has about 620,000 distinct CDR3 sequences, about a fifth seen once. The germline V and J ends were trimmed by 0 bases and 7 bases, with 7 bases remaining between them. CDR3 length: 13 residues. Germline V gene data show CDR1 as ENHRY and CDR2 as SYGVKD. Hyperthyroidism cases were recent diagnoses of under 2 months' duration in people aged 18 to 65.

This TCR was sampled from a woman aged 18 to 35 with stable Graves' hyperthyroidism. Some clones in this sample may be carry-over from other donors' samples. The chain carries TRBV10-3 and TRBJ1-5; D unresolved. Input material: peripheral blood. The CDR3, as DNA: TGTGCCATCAGTGAGTCGATAGGACAGCCCCAGCATTTT. Translated, it gives CAISESIGQPQHF.